This T cell receptor (beta chain) stems from a study of T-cell reconstitution after alpha-beta-depleted transplantation in children. Whole-study findings and limits: Newly produced T cells mostly accounted for T-cell counts and diversity one year post-transplant.

Unique molecular identifiers were incorporated during preparation of the TCRbeta library. From the PCR reads, TCRdb called clonotypes with MiXCR, one entry per CDR3 protein. Of 750,000 to 950,000 distinct CDR3 sequences listed, 15% to 20% are singletons. Regarding this clonotype: Its antigen remains unidentified.

The sequenced sample was PBMCs, mostly from graft donor cells, obtained 360 days after TCRalphabeta/CD19-depleted stem cell transplant. The receptor comes from a male patient aged 10 to 17 who had a stem cell transplant for acute lymphoblastic leukemia, so the T cells may come from the graft donor.

The CDR3 reads CASSPRQVSYEQYF. The CDR3 DNA sequence: TGTGCCAGCAGTCCTCGACAGGTATCGTACGAGCAGTACTTC. This chain uses TRBV27 with TRBJ2-7; a possible D gene is TRBD1 (6 bases). CDR1 and CDR2 (germline): MNHEY, SMNVEV (reference sequence). Trimming took 5 bases from V and 4 from J, leaving 15 bases between them. The length of the CDR3 is 14 residues.